A single sample is the source of the 8 T cell receptor beta chains below, sequenced in a study of blood T cell repertoires in COVID-19. Assay: immunoSEQ multiplex PCR; the TCRdb copy retains only in-frame clones and omits some. The sample includes 310,000 or so clones, roughly 86% of them seen just once. The material sequenced was peripheral blood. The receptors stem from a man aged 30 to 39 with COVID-19, enrolled during active disease.

The genes are TRBV7-3 and TRBJ2-3; D is possibly TRBD2 (5 bases). This CDR3 comprises 15 residues. The V end lost 2 bases, the J end lost 2 bases, and 11 bases lay between the germline ends. Looked up from germline, CDR1 is SGHTA and CDR2 is FQGTGA. This chain's CDR3 is CASSLSADSTDTQYF. In DNA, the CDR3 is TGTGCCAGCAGCTTATCAGCGGATTCCACAGATACGCAGTATTTT.

This clone was picked up a small number of times. The rearrangement joins TRBV19 to TRBJ2-1, with D possibly being TRBD1 (5 bases). Germline V gives CDR1 LNHDA, CDR2 SQIVND (reference sequence). This CDR3 spans 16 amino acids. Trimming pared 6 bases from V and 0 bases from J, leaving 15 bases between. The DNA of the CDR3 is TGTGCCAGTAGGTCCCCTGGGGCGAGCTCCTACAATGAGCAGTTCTTC. Its protein is CASRSPGASSYNEQFF.

This clone came up once. The chain recombines TRBV7-9 with TRBJ1-1; D possibly corresponds to TRBD1 (6 bases). The CDR3 consists of 11 residues. In germline, CDR1 is SEHNR, CDR2 FQNEAQ (reference sequence). Between the trimmed V and J ends, which lost 6 bases and 6 bases, there was a span of 8 bases. CDR3 sequence (DNA): TGTGCCAGCAGTTCAGGGGCTGAAGCTTTCTTT. Its protein is CASSSGAEAFF.

This clone was counted at least ten times. J is TRBJ1-1 and V is TRBV4-2; 7 bases are shared with TRBD1. CDR1 is LGHNA, CDR2 YNFKEQ, per germline. Trimming took 0 bases from V and 5 from J; bases not matched to a gene: 12. The CDR3 totals 17 residues. CDR3 sequence reads: CASSQELNQGGRTEAFF. CDR3 DNA sequence: TGTGCCAGCAGCCAAGAACTTAATCAGGGGGGTAGGACTGAAGCTTTCTTT.

CDR3 sequence (DNA): TGTGCCAGCACCAATCCACAGGGCCTCCCCGTCCTGACTTTC. Encoded protein: CASTNPQGLPVLTF. V and J are TRBV9 and TRBJ2-6, with D possibly being TRBD1 (6 bases). The CDR3 runs to 14 residues. Trimming pared 6 bases from V and 12 bases from J, leaving 19 bases between. Germline values: CDR1 SGDLS, CDR2 YYNGEE.

The V call is TRBV20-1, the J call TRBJ1-4; 9 bases map to TRBD1. The CDR3 has 14 residues. V lost 3 bases and J lost 4; bases outside the gene matches: 3. CDR1 and CDR2 from the germline V gene are DFQATT and SNEGSKA (reference sequence). CDR3 DNA: TGCAGTGCTAGTATGGGACAGGGTAATGAAAAACTGTTTTTT. Residues: CSASMGQGNEKLFF.

Note on this clone: With a much larger clone just one base away, this may be a read error. The chain couples TRBV6-2 or TRBV6-3 to TRBJ2-7, with D possibly matching TRBD1 (6 bases). CDR1 is MNHEY, CDR2 SVGEGT, per germline. This CDR3 contains 12 residues. The V gene lost 1 base and the J gene lost 6 bases, with 7 bases spanning the gap. The CDR3 DNA sequence: TGTGCCAGCAGTTACTGGGGGCGCGAGCAGTACTTC. Amino acid sequence: CASSYWGREQYF.

This CDR3 reads CASTYNLTSGGAYEQYF. The CDR3 region has the DNA TGTGCCAGCACCTACAACTTGACTAGCGGGGGGGCCTACGAGCAGTACTTC. This chain joins TRBV21-1 and TRBJ2-7; no DNA check was done on the table's D call, TRBD2. TRBV21-1 is noted as a pseudogene. CDR3 length: 17 residues.